The 9 T cell receptor beta chains below were found in one sample sequenced in a study of metastatic and nonmetastatic thyroid tumors. TCRdb re-called the PCR reads via MiXCR. The repertoire holds 8,500 to 13,000 clones, with roughly 26% as singletons. All patients were treatment-naive before thyroid surgery. Specimen: tumor tissue. The origin of the receptors is a female donor with papillary thyroid cancer or a benign thyroid nodule (not recorded which). Some clones in this sample may be carry-over from other donors' samples.

The V call is TRBV12-3 or TRBV12-4, the J call TRBJ2-1; tentative D call: TRBD2 (6 bases). V lost 5 bases and J lost 9, with 17 bases in between. This CDR3 spans 14 amino acids. The CDR3 sequence: CASSAGYLGGEQFF. In DNA form, the CDR3 reads TGTGCCAGCAGTGCCGGCTACTTGGGAGGTGAGCAGTTCTTC.

This clone occurred many times. The chain has TRBV5-8 and TRBJ2-5, with TRBD1 identical over 8 bases. Germline values: CDR1 SGHTS, CDR2 YDEGEE. V lost 9 bases to trimming and J lost 0 bases; unmatched junction nucleotides: 4. The CDR3 runs to 13 residues. CDR3 DNA sequence: TGTGCCACACAGGGGGAGAACCAAGAGACCCAGTACTTC. Translating it yields CATQGENQETQYF.

The chain carries TRBV20-1 and TRBJ2-7; 7 bases fit TRBD1. Looked up from germline, CDR1 is DFQATT and CDR2 is SNEGSKA (reference sequence). This CDR3 comprises 13 residues. Trimming cost V 6 bases and J 7 bases; bases outside gene matches: 12. CDR3 sequence: CSAERQGLGEQYF. CDR3 nucleotides: TGCAGTGCGGAACGACAGGGTTTGGGGGAGCAGTACTTC.

The rearrangement joins TRBV4-2 to TRBJ1-4; weak D call: TRBD1 (5 bases). The CDR3 is 14 amino acids. V shed 4 bases and J shed 6 bases, with 12 bases lying between them. CDR1 and CDR2 from the germline V gene are LGHNA and YNFKEQ. CDR3 DNA sequence: TGTGCCAGCAGCCTCAGGGCACCCCATGAAAAACTGTTTTTT. It translates to CASSLRAPHEKLFF.

J is TRBJ1-6 and V is TRBV6-1, with unresolved D. This CDR3 has 13 residues. The germline V and J ends were trimmed by 7 bases and 8 bases, with 12 bases remaining between them. Germline lookup yields CDR1 MNHNS and CDR2 SASEGT. CDR3 nucleotide sequence: TGTGCCAGCAAGGAATTCACGGATTCACCCCTCCACTTT. Its protein product is CASKEFTDSPLHF.

The chain joins TRBV28 to TRBJ1-4, with D tentatively TRBD1 (6 bases). Trimming took 6 bases from V and 6 from J, leaving 14 bases between them. Germline CDR1 and CDR2: MDHEN and SYDVKM. The CDR3 runs to 14 residues. The CDR3 DNA reads TGTGCCAGCAGCCTAAGGGGGGGGGATGAAAAACTGTTTTTT. Protein sequence: CASSLRGGDEKLFF.

This clone was counted a few times. The chain couples TRBV7-2 to TRBJ1-2; no clear D. This CDR3 is built from 13 residues. Trimming removed 3 bases at V and 8 bases at J, with 13 bases between. Germline-derived CDR1 and CDR2 are SGHTA and FQGNSA. Written as DNA, the CDR3 is TGTGCCAGCAGCTTGTCTGCCCTAGAAGGCTACACCTTC. This encodes CASSLSALEGYTF.

This clone appeared many times. The rearrangement joins TRBV30 to TRBJ2-6, with D uncertain. V was clipped by 8 bases and J by 4 bases, with 15 bases between them. The germline V gene has CDR1 GTSNPN and CDR2 SVGIG (reference sequence). CDR3 length: 14 amino acids. The CDR3 protein is CAGMGLTGANVLTF. Written as DNA, the CDR3 is TGTGCCGGGATGGGGTTAACGGGGGCCAACGTCCTGACTTTC.

Within the sample, this clone is medium-sized (0.01 to 0.1%). The chain recombines TRBV6-1 with TRBJ1-6, with D unresolved. Trimming stripped 0 bases from V and 10 bases from J, with 13 bases between. The CDR3 runs 15 residues. The germline CDR1 and CDR2 sequences are MNHNS and SASEGT. CDR3: CASSEASGFRSPLHF. The CDR3 bases are TGTGCCAGCAGTGAAGCGTCCGGGTTTCGATCACCCCTCCACTTT.